This T cell receptor beta chain emerged from a study of cytomegalovirus exposure and HLA in healthy donors. Study-wide findings and caveats: Looking again later, the authors saw that most CMV-associated TCR beta chains seemed HLA-restricted. Immune exposure data for these donors was limited to CMV serostatus. Across donors, sequencing depth was assumed by presence/absence analyses to be roughly uniform. From TCR beta sequences, most subjects' HLA-A and HLA-B alleles were reportedly predicted accurately.

PCR involved 60 Vbeta and 13 Jbeta primers. The table came from immunoSEQ multiplex PCR; TCRdb's copy has only in-frame clones and leaves some out. Of approximately 130,000 clones listed, 70% to 80% were seen once; the top ten hold about 2.6%. Regarding this clone: What it recognizes is unknown.

Sequencing was performed on PBMCs. This sequence originates from a human donor in good health.

CDR3 sequence (DNA): TGCAGTGCTGCCAGGGGGAACACCATATATTTT. It encodes CSAARGNTIYF. This chain joins TRBV20-1 and TRBJ1-3; TRBD1 matches at 7 bases. V was pared by 5 bases and J by 7 bases, with 2 bases of the junction left unmatched. This CDR3 spans 11 amino acids. The germline V gene encodes CDR1 DFQATT and CDR2 SNEGSKA (reference sequence).